This TCR beta chain was sequenced in a study of shared T cell receptors in the human thymus. Trimming at V came to 2 bases and at J to 9 bases, leaving 9 bases not matched to a gene. Germline loops: CDR1 MNHEY, CDR2 SMNVEV (reference sequence). This CDR3 is built from 17 residues. This clone has just one count. Some clones are missing from TCRdb's copy, which holds only in-frame ones; the method was immunoSEQ multiplex PCR. The sample carries hundreds of thousands of clones, around 87% recorded once. The same specimen was also included in a second study, on human thymus T cells. From that report: Resections removed during corrective heart surgery provided the thymus tissue used. Within thymic and blood repertoires, V and J gene usage appeared to be biased.

This TCR derives from a boy under three years old with a congenital heart defect. The specimen was thymocytes. The chain recombines TRBV27 with TRBJ2-1, with 14 bases matching TRBD2. CDR3 amino acids: CASSLGLAGGIAGEQFF. Here the CDR3 DNA reads TGTGCCAGCAGTTTAGGACTAGCGGGAGGAATTGCCGGTGAGCAGTTCTTC.